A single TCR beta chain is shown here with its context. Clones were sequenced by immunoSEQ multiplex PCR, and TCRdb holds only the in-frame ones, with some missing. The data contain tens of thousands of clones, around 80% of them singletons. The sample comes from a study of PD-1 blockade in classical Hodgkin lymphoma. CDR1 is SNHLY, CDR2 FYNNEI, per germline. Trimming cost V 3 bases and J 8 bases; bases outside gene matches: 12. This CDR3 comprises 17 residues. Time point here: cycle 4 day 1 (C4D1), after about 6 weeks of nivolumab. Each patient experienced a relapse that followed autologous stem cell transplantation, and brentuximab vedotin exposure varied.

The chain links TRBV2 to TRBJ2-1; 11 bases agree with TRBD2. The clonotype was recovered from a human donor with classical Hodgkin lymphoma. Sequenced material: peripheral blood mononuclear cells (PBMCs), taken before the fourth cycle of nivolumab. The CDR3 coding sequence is TGTGCCAGCAGTGAGGGGATAGCGGGAGGGCGAAGTGATGAGCAGTTCTTC. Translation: CASSEGIAGGRSDEQFF.